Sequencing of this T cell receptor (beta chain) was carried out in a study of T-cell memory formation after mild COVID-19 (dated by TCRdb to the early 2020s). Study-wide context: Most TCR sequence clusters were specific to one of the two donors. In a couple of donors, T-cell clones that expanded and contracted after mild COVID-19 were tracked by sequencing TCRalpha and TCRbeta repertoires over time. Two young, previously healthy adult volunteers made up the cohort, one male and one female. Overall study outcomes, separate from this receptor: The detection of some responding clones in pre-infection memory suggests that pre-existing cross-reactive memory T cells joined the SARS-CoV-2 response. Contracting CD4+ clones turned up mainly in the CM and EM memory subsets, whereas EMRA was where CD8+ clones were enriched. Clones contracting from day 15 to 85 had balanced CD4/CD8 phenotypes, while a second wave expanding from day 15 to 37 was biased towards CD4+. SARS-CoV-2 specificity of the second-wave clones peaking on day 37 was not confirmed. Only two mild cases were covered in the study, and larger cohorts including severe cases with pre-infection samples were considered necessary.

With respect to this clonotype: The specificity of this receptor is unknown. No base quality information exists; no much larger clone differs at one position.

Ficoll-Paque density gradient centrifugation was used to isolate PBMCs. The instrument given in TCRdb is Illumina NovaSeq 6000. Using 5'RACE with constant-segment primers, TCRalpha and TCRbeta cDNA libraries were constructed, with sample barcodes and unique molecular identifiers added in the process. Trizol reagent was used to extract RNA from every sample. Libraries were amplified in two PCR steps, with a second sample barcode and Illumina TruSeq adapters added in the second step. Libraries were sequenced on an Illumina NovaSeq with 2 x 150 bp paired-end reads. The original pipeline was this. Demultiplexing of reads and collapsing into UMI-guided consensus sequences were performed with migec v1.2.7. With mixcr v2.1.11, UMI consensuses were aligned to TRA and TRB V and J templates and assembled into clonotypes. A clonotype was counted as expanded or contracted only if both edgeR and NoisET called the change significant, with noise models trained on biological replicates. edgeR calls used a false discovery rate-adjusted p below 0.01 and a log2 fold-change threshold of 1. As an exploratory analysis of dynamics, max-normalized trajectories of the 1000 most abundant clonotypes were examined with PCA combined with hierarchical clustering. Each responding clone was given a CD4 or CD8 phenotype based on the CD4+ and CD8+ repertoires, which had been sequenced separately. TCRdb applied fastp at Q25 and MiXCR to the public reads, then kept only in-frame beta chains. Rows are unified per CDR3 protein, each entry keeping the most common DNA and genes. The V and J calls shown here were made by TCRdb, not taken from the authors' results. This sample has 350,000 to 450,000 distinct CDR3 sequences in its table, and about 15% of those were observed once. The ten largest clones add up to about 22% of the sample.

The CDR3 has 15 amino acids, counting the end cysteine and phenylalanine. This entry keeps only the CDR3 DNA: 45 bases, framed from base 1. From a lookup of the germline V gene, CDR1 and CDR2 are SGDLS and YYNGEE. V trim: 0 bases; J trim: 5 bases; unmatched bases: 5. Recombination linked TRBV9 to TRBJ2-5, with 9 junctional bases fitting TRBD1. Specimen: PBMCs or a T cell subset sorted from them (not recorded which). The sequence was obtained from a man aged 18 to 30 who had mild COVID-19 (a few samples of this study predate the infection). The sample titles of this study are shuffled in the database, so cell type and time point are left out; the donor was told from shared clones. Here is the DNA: TGTGCCAGCAGCGTAGCTCCCGGACAGGGGGAGACCCAGTACTTC. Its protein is CASSVAPGQGETQYF.